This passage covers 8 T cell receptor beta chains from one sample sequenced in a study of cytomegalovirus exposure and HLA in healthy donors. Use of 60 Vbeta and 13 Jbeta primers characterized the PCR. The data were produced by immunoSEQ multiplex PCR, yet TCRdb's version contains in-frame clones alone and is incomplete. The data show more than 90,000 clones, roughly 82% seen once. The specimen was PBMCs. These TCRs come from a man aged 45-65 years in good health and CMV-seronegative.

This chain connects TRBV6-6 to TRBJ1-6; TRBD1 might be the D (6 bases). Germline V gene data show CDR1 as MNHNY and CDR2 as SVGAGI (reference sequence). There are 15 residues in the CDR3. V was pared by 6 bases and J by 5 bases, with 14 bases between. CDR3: CASSPRTDNNSPLHF. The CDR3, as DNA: TGTGCCAGCAGCCCGAGGACAGATAATAATTCACCCCTCCACTTT.

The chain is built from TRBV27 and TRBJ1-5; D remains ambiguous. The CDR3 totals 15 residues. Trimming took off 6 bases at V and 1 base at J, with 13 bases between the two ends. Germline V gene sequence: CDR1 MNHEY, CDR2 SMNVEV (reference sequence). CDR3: CASRPSSGSNQPQHF. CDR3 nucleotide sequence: TGTGCCAGCAGGCCCTCTTCAGGCAGCAATCAGCCCCAGCATTTT.

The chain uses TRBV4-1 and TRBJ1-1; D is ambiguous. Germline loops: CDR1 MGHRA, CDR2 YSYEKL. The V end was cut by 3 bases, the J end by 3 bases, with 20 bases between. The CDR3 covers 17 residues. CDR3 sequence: CASSHPLLLNRDTEAFF. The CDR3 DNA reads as TGCGCCAGCAGCCACCCCCTATTGTTGAATCGTGACACTGAAGCTTTCTTT.

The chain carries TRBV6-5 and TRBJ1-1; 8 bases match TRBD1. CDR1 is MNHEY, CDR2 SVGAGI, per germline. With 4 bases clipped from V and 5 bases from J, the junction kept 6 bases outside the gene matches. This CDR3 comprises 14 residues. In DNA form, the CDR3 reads TGTGCCAGCAGTTCCCACAGGGGGAGTACTGAAGCTTTCTTT. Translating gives CASSSHRGSTEAFF.

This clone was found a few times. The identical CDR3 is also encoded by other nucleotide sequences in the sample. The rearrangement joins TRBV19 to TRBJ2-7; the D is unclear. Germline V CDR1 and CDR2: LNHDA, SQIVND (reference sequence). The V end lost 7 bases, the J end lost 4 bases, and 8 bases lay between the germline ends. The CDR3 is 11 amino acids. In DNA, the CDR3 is TGTGCCAGTAAAAGAGAATACGAGCAGTACTTC. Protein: CASKREYEQYF.

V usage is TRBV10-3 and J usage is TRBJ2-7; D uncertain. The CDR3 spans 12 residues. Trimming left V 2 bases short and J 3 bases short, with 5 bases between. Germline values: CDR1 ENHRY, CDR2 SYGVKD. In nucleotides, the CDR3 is TGTGCCATCAGTGAGAGCTACTACGAGCAGTACTTC. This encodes CAISESYYEQYF.

CDR3 loop: CASSLDQGQETQYF. The CDR3 nucleotides are TGCGCCAGCAGCTTGGACCAGGGGCAAGAGACCCAGTACTTC. The J gene is TRBJ2-5, the V gene TRBV5-1, with D perhaps matching TRBD1 (6 bases). This CDR3 region has 14 residues. The germline V gene encodes CDR1 SGHRS and CDR2 YFSETQ. The V end was cut by 0 bases, the J end by 2 bases, with 8 bases between.

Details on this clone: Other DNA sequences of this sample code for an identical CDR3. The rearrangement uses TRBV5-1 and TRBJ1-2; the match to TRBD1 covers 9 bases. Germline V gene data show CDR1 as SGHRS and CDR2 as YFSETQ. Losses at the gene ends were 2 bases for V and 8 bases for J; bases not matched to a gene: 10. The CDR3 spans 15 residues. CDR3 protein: CASSFGTGLSGGYTF. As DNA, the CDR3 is TGCGCCAGCAGCTTCGGGACAGGGTTATCTGGCGGCTACACCTTC.